Shown below are 21 T cell receptor beta chains from a single sample sequenced in a study of shared clonotypes between healthy human individuals. Libraries were prepared by immunoSEQ multiplex PCR; TCRdb keeps only in-frame clonotypes and omits some of them. In the table there are fewer than 500,000 clones, about 80% of which are singletons. The sample consisted of PBMCs. These TCRs come from a woman between 40 and 55 years old in good health. Some clones in this sample may be carry-over from other donors' samples.

The genes are TRBV28 and TRBJ1-2; 7 bases agree with TRBD1. V gave up 6 bases and J gave up 4 bases; unmatched junction bases: 5. This CDR3 has 13 amino acids. The germline V gene encodes CDR1 MDHEN and CDR2 SYDVKM. The CDR3 spells CASRRDRPYGYTF. CDR3 DNA sequence: TGTGCCAGCAGACGGGACAGACCCTATGGCTACACCTTC.

The chain recombines TRBV7-8 with TRBJ1-1, with D possibly TRBD1 on 5 matching bases. The CDR3 runs to 12 residues. Per germline, CDR1 SGHVS and CDR2 FQNEAQ. The ends were cut back, 4 bases at V and 10 bases at J, with 13 bases in the middle. CDR3 in DNA: TGTGCCAGCAGCTATCGGCAGGGTGGAGCTTTCTTT. It specifies CASSYRQGGAFF.

The V and J genes are TRBV27 and TRBJ1-2; TRBD1 matches at 12 bases. V shed 9 bases, J shed 4 bases, and the junction held 9 bases outside the gene matches. CDR1 MNHEY and CDR2 SMNVEV come from the germline V gene (reference sequence). The CDR3 extends over 15 amino acids. The CDR3 region is CASRGTGGESYGYTF. The CDR3 coding sequence is TGTGCCAGTCGAGGGACAGGGGGCGAGAGCTATGGCTACACCTTC.

V gene TRBV27 combines with J gene TRBJ2-1; 7 nucleotides agree with TRBD2. The germline V gene has CDR1 MNHEY and CDR2 SMNVEV (reference sequence). Trimming took 4 bases from V and 8 from J; bases not matched to a gene: 11. The CDR3 length is 15 residues. CDR3: CASSSISGGRDEQFF. CDR3 DNA sequence: TGTGCCAGCAGTTCCATTTCGGGAGGAAGAGATGAGCAGTTCTTC.

This clone was seen a handful of times. V gene TRBV9 combines with J gene TRBJ2-1; 13 bases are shared with TRBD2. The CDR3 sequence is 15 residues long. CDR1 is SGDLS, CDR2 YYNGEE, per germline. J was trimmed by 9 bases and V by 2 bases; bases with no gene match: 5. The CDR3 DNA reads as TGTGCCAGCAGCGTCTCACTAGCGGGAGGGGGTGAGCAGTTCTTC. Residues: CASSVSLAGGGEQFF.

The CDR3 sequence is CASSLEVGGGGYTF. The CDR3 nucleotides are TGCGCCAGCAGCTTGGAGGTAGGGGGCGGTGGCTACACCTTC. V is TRBV5-1 and J is TRBJ1-2, with 7 bases aligning to TRBD1. V was pared by 0 bases and J by 7 bases, with 6 bases of the junction left unmatched. Germline lookup yields CDR1 SGHRS and CDR2 YFSETQ. The CDR3 covers 14 residues.

This clone has a count of ten or more. The chain has TRBV29-1 and TRBJ2-5, with D possibly being TRBD1 or TRBD2 (6 bases each). The V and J ends lost 0 bases and 4 bases respectively, with 12 bases between them. The CDR3 is made up of 14 amino acids. Germline loops: CDR1 SQVTM, CDR2 ANQGSEA. The CDR3 DNA reads TGCAGCGTTGAAGATAGGGGGACTGGAGAGACCCAGTACTTC. Residues: CSVEDRGTGETQYF.

V is TRBV4-3 and J is TRBJ2-1; 10 bases fit TRBD2. The CDR3 sequence is 15 residues long. The germline V gene has CDR1 LGHNA and CDR2 YSLEER. The J segment lost 9 bases and the V segment lost 4 bases, leaving 9 bases of the junction unmatched. CDR3 loop: CASSPASGSWGEQFF. The CDR3 bases are TGCGCCAGCAGCCCCGCTAGCGGGAGTTGGGGTGAGCAGTTCTTC.

The V gene is TRBV5-4, the J gene TRBJ2-3, with 8 bases aligning to TRBD2. V dropped 4 bases and J dropped 1; count of bases not matched to a gene: 11. Germline CDR1 is SGHNT and CDR2 is YYREEE (reference sequence). CDR3 length equals 17 residues. DNA for the CDR3: TGTGCCAGCAGCCCCGGGGGGAGCGGGAGTGGCACAGATACGCAGTATTTT. Its protein product is CASSPGGSGSGTDTQYF. The full variable domain, in which reference TRBV5-4 and TRBJ2-3 provide the parts outside the CDR3, is ETGVTQSPTHLIKTRGQQVTLRCSSQSGHNTVSWYQQALGQGPQFIFQYYREEENGRGNFPPRFSGLQFPNYSSELNVNALELDDSALYLCASSPGGSGSGTDTQYFGPGTRLTVL.

This chain uses TRBV7-2 with TRBJ2-2, with 10 bases that match TRBD1. The CDR3 totals 16 residues. The germline gives CDR1 SGHTA, CDR2 FQGNSA. Trimming cost V 4 bases and J 5 bases; bases outside gene matches: 7. The CDR3 loop is CASSSKTGQGTGELFF. CDR3 DNA sequence: TGTGCCAGCAGCTCAAAAACGGGACAGGGGACCGGGGAGCTGTTTTTT.

V is TRBV5-5 and J is TRBJ2-7; TRBD1 aligns across 9 bases. The CDR3 has 14 residues. Per germline, CDR1 SGHKS and CDR2 YYEKEE (reference sequence). The V gene end was trimmed by 3 bases and the J gene end by 3 bases; junction bases not matched to a gene: 4. The CDR3 DNA reads as TGTGCCAGCAGCTACGGACAGGGGATCTACGAGCAGTACTTC. The encoded protein is CASSYGQGIYEQYF.

The chain recombines TRBV5-6 with TRBJ1-4; tentative D call: TRBD1 (5 bases). The germline V gene encodes CDR1 SGHDT and CDR2 YYEEEE. This CDR3 has 15 residues. Deletions cut 1 base from V and 6 bases from J, with 13 bases between. CDR3 DNA sequence: TGTGCCAGCAGCTTGAGTCTGGGGCGCGATGAAAAACTGTTTTTT. Protein product: CASSLSLGRDEKLFF.

This chain links TRBV6-4 with TRBJ2-3, with D maybe TRBD2 (6 bases). The CDR3 length is 15 residues. CDR1 and CDR2 from the germline V gene are MRHNA and SNTAGT. V lost 5 bases, J lost 4 bases, and 16 bases lay in between. CDR3 amino acids: CASSSGANPPDTQYF. The CDR3 DNA is TGTGCCAGCAGTTCGGGAGCGAATCCTCCAGATACGCAGTATTTT.

This clone was picked up a small number of times. The sample contains more than one DNA sequence encoding this CDR3. V usage is TRBV18 and J usage is TRBJ2-5; D unresolved. Trimming left V 3 bases short and J 5 bases short, with 10 bases between. The CDR3 is 13 residues long. The germline gives CDR1 KGHSH, CDR2 LQKENI. The CDR3 reads CASSPSGVETQYF. For the CDR3, the DNA is TGTGCCAGCTCACCCAGTGGGGTGGAGACCCAGTACTTC. The complete variable domain, with remaining parts taken from reference TRBV18 and TRBJ2-5, reads NAGVMQNPRHLVRRRGQEARLRCSPMKGHSHVYWYRQLPEEGLKFMVYLQKENIIDESGMPKERFSAEFPKEGPSILRIQQVVRGDSAAYFCASSPSGVETQYFGPGTRLLVL.

The chain is built from TRBV18 and TRBJ2-7; 12 nucleotides line up with TRBD2. V lost 2 bases, J lost 0 bases, and 5 bases stayed unmatched. Germline V CDR1 and CDR2: KGHSH, LQKENI. There are 17 residues in the CDR3. DNA of the CDR3: TGTGCCAGCTCACCAGCTAGCGGGAGGGTTTTCTCCTACGAGCAGTACTTC. Its translation is CASSPASGRVFSYEQYF.

This sequence joins TRBV12-2 and TRBJ2-3; the D segment call TRBD2 is taken from the table without a DNA check. TRBV12-2 is a pseudogene. The length of the CDR3 is 19 residues. CDR3 in DNA: TGTGCAAGTCGCTTAGCGCGGGGGACTAGCGGGAGGAGGACAGATACGCAGTATTTT. It encodes CASRLARGTSGRRTDTQYF.

The chain is built from TRBV28 and TRBJ2-1; D possibly corresponds to TRBD1 (5 bases). The CDR3 spans 15 residues. Deletions cut 2 bases from V and 7 bases from J, with 15 bases between. Germline V gene data show CDR1 as MDHEN and CDR2 as SYDVKM. CDR3 in amino acids: CASSLPSLGANEQFF. The CDR3 nucleotides are TGTGCCAGCAGTTTACCCAGTCTAGGGGCGAATGAGCAGTTCTTC.

This rearrangement joins TRBV28 to TRBJ1-5; D uncertain. The CDR3 is 13 residues long. The germline V and J ends were trimmed by 3 bases and 6 bases, with 9 bases remaining between them. The germline CDR1 and CDR2 sequences are MDHEN and SYDVKM. The CDR3 here is CASSFGSSQPQHF. CDR3 nucleotides: TGTGCCAGCAGTTTTGGCAGTTCTCAGCCCCAGCATTTT. Full variable domain (missing parts from reference TRBV28 and TRBJ1-5): DVKVTQSSRYLVKRTGEKVFLECVQDMDHENMFWYRQDPGLGLRLIYFSYDVKMKEKGDIPEGYSVSREKKERFSLILESASTNQTSMYLCASSFGSSQPQHFGDGTRLSIL.

This sequence joins TRBV7-2 and TRBJ1-3; 7 bases map to TRBD1. The V and J ends lost 5 bases and 7 bases, in that order; junction bases with no gene match: 14. From germline, CDR1 is SGHTA and CDR2 FQGNSA. The CDR3 runs 16 residues. The CDR3 spells CASSPSVTGVQNTIYF. The CDR3, as DNA: TGTGCCAGCAGCCCTAGCGTTACAGGGGTACAGAACACCATATATTTT.

This clone was observed a handful of times. V gene TRBV9 combines with J gene TRBJ2-1, with D possibly being TRBD1 (6 bases). V was trimmed by 3 bases and J by 6 bases, leaving 10 bases between them. The germline V gene has CDR1 SGDLS and CDR2 YYNGEE. This CDR3 is built from 13 residues. CDR3: CASSGSRGNEQFF. The CDR3 nucleotides read TGTGCCAGCAGCGGTAGCAGGGGCAATGAGCAGTTCTTC.

The chain uses TRBV15 and TRBJ1-5, with no clear D. V lost 4 bases and J 2 bases, leaving 9 bases between the germline ends. Germline values: CDR1 LNHNV, CDR2 YYDKDF (reference sequence). CDR3 length: 14 residues. DNA for the CDR3: TGTGCCACCAGCATATCGGCGGGCAATCAGCCCCAGCATTTT. It encodes CATSISAGNQPQHF.